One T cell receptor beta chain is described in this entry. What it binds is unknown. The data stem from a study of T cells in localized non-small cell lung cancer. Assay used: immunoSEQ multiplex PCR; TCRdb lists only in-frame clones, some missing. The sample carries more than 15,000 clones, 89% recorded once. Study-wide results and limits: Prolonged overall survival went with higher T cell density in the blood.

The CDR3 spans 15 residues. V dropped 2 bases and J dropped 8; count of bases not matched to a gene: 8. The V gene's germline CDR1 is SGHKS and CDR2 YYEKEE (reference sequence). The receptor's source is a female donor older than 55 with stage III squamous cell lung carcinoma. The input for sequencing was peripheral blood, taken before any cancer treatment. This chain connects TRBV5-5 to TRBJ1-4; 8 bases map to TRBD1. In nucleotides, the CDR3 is TGTGCCAGCAGCTTTGACAGGGGCGCTGGGGAAAAACTGTTTTTT. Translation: CASSFDRGAGEKLFF.